This TCR beta chain was identified in a study of shared clonotypes between healthy human individuals. In regard to this clone: Its cognate antigen is unknown.

Study outcomes and limitations: Enrolling few donors narrowed the genetic and exposure-history diversity that was represented. A few donors held approximately 4.6% of naive CD4 clonotypes in common.

CDR3 size: 14 residues. Trimming removed 1 base from V and 4 bases from J, with 13 bases in between. The V gene's germline CDR1 is GTSNPN and CDR2 SVGIG (reference sequence). The assay used deep level. The authors split each subset's genomic DNA evenly across several immunoSEQ plates. Repertoires were generated with immunoSEQ multiplex PCR, while TCRdb's copy carries only in-frame clones and drops some. The sample lists over a million clones; 65% to 80% were seen once. Sequencing was done on a sample of memory CD4+ T cells sorted from blood. As for subset: CD45RA-negative fraction. The gene calls are TRBV30 and TRBJ2-5; tentative D call: TRBD1 (5 bases). This TCR was recovered from a man aged 18-30 years in good health. The CDR3 DNA reads as TGTGCCTGGAGTGGGTCCAGGGCCCGAGAGACCCAGTACTTC. It is translated as CAWSGSRARETQYF.